This T cell receptor beta chain comes out of a study of control samples from healthy donors and cancer patients. This CDR3 is 13 amino acids long. Germline CDR1 KGHSH, CDR2 LQKENI. V was cut by 3 bases and J by 7 bases, with 10 bases left in between. Clones were read by immunoSEQ multiplex PCR, and TCRdb kept only the in-frame ones, dropping some. The sample includes about 70,000 clones, about 87% of them seen just once. V gene TRBV18 combines with J gene TRBJ2-1; D is unclear. This clonotype originated in a middle-aged man in good health. Sequenced material: blood. CDR3 protein: CASSPSSRNEQFF. The CDR3 DNA is TGTGCCAGCTCACCGTCTAGTCGGAATGAGCAGTTCTTC. Based on the CDR3 plus reference TRBV18 and TRBJ2-1, the full variable domain is NAGVMQNPRHLVRRRGQEARLRCSPMKGHSHVYWYRQLPEEGLKFMVYLQKENIIDESGMPKERFSAEFPKEGPSILRIQQVVRGDSAAYFCASSPSSRNEQFFGPGTRLTVL.